This T cell receptor beta chain was found in a study of blood T cells in healthy people across ages. General study points: Diversity figures based on one million T cells were deemed too low.

Combining a sample-barcoded 5' primer with a J-beta primer mix, a second PCR ran for 7 to 11 cycles. Each cDNA was tagged by a template-switch adaptor containing 12 random nucleotides. TCRdb passed the 5' RACE reads through MiXCR, listing each CDR3 protein once. Found here are nearly 1 million distinct CDR3 sequences, roughly 47% of them singletons; the top ten hold roughly 23%. The individuals who served as donors were healthy Caucasians living in Russia, aged about 6 to 100. Per individual sample, total RNA of at least 5 micrograms was extracted. On this clonotype itself: Antigen specificity is unknown.

This CDR3 spans 14 amino acids. Trimming removed 6 bases from V and 0 bases from J, with 14 bases in between. The germline V gene has CDR1 SQVTM and CDR2 ANQGSEA. This TCR came from a woman in her sixties or seventies in good health. The sample was blood. This chain joins TRBV29-1 and TRBJ1-1; D remains ambiguous. The DNA of the CDR3 is TGCAGCGTCCTTCAGGAAAACATGAACACTGAAGCTTTCTTT. This translates into CSVLQENMNTEAFF.